One and the same sample provided the 21 T cell receptor beta chains below, sequenced in a study of blood T cells in healthy people across ages. Through a sample-barcoded 5' primer and a J-beta primer mix, a second PCR was run for about 6 to 11 cycles. A single record per CDR3 protein comes from TCRdb applying MiXCR to the 5' RACE reads. This table holds 780,000 or so distinct CDR3 sequences, roughly 50% found once. The sequenced sample was blood. The source is a man aged 35-49 years in good health.

This clonotype has a single count. CDR3 residues: CASSPNTHEQYF. The CDR3, as DNA: TGTGCCAGCAGCCCGAATACCCACGAGCAGTACTTC. This sequence joins TRBV7-2 and TRBJ2-4; D unresolved. TRBJ2-7 explains the end of the DNA better; the J call may be wrong. Germline V gene lookup returns CDR1 SGHTA and CDR2 FQGNSA. The CDR3 totals 12 residues.

This chain links TRBV12-5 with TRBJ2-3, with 8 positions matching TRBD1. Trimming cost V 7 bases and J 0 bases; bases outside gene matches: 6. The CDR3 runs to 15 residues. In germline, CDR1 is LGHNT, CDR2 FRNRAP. CDR3 in DNA: TGTGCTAGTGCCCGAGCAGGGGGCAGCACAGATACGCAGTATTTT. This gives the protein CASARAGGSTDTQYF.

The chain combines TRBV10-3 with TRBJ2-1; 12 positions match TRBD2. From germline, CDR1 is ENHRY and CDR2 SYGVKD. The CDR3 is 16 residues long. Trimming took 2 bases from V and 6 from J; bases not matched to a gene: 5. The CDR3 sequence is CAISETSGRSVNEQFF. DNA of the CDR3: TGTGCCATCAGTGAGACTAGCGGGAGGTCTGTCAATGAGCAGTTCTTC.

This rearrangement joins TRBV7-9 to TRBJ2-7; D is ambiguous. Per germline, CDR1 SEHNR and CDR2 FQNEAQ (reference sequence). V lost 1 base and J 0 bases, leaving 7 bases between the germline ends. This CDR3 is 14 amino acids long. Here the CDR3 reads CASSLGFFSYEQYF. In DNA, the CDR3 is TGTGCCAGCAGCTTAGGGTTTTTCTCCTACGAGCAGTACTTC. Together with reference TRBV7-9 and TRBJ2-7, the CDR3 gives the full variable domain: DTGVSQNPRHKITKRGQNVTFRCDPISEHNRLYWYRQTLGQGPEFLTYFQNEAQLEKSRLLSDRFSAERPKGSFSTLEIQRTEQGDSAMYLCASSLGFFSYEQYFGPGTRLTVT.

V and J are TRBV15 and TRBJ1-6; TRBD1 aligns across 7 bases. Trimming cost V 4 bases and J 9 bases; bases outside gene matches: 9. CDR3 length: 15 amino acids. CDR1 is LNHNV, CDR2 YYDKDF, per germline (reference sequence). CDR3 bases: TGTGCCACCAGCAACCGGGACCCAGGGGGTTCACCCCTCCACTTT. This gives the protein CATSNRDPGGSPLHF.

As to this clonotype: A read error may produce the germline difference seen at one junction end. The CDR3 loop reads CASSLFGQGAAGTNVLTF. The CDR3 region has the DNA TGTGCCAGCAGTTTATTTGGACAGGGGGCGGCTGGGACCAACGTCCTGACTTTC. The chain joins TRBV27 to TRBJ2-6; 11 positions match TRBD1. CDR3 length equals 18 residues. Germline V gives CDR1 MNHEY, CDR2 SMNVEV (reference sequence).

This chain uses TRBV7-9 with TRBJ1-1; unclear D gene. Trimming cost V 7 bases and J 0 bases, with 24 bases left between them. The V gene's germline CDR1 is SEHNR and CDR2 FQNEAQ (reference sequence). The CDR3 loop spans 18 amino acids. CDR3 nucleotide sequence: TGTGCCAGCACCACCCAGGAAGTATTGGGTCGGATGAACACTGAAGCTTTCTTT. It specifies CASTTQEVLGRMNTEAFF.

This clonotype appeared a few times. V and J are TRBV20-1 and TRBJ2-7, with D hard to call. CDR3 size: 12 residues. Trimming removed 3 bases at V and 2 bases at J, with 8 bases between. Per the germline V gene, CDR1 is DFQATT and CDR2 is SNEGSKA (reference sequence). CDR3 amino acids: CSASYRAYEQYF. The DNA of the CDR3 is TGCAGTGCTAGTTATCGAGCCTACGAGCAGTACTTC.

This rearrangement joins TRBV7-9 to TRBJ1-1, with D unclear. This CDR3 region has 11 residues. CDR1 SEHNR and CDR2 FQNEAQ come from the germline V gene (reference sequence). Trimming left V 5 bases short and J 6 bases short, with 7 bases between. CDR3 coding DNA: TGTGCCAGCAGCGGGAGCCCTGAAGCTTTCTTT. Amino acid sequence: CASSGSPEAFF.

The chain has TRBV5-1 and TRBJ2-2; tentatively, D is TRBD1 or TRBD2 (6 bases each). V was clipped by 4 bases and J by 7 bases, with 14 bases between them. The CDR3 loop spans 14 amino acids. Germline V gene data show CDR1 as SGHRS and CDR2 as YFSETQ. The DNA of the CDR3 is TGCGCCAGCAGCATCCGGGGGCCGGACGGGGAGCTGTTTTTT. Translated: CASSIRGPDGELFF.

This chain links TRBV20-1 with TRBJ2-1, with unresolved D. Between the trimmed V and J ends, which lost 3 bases and 4 bases, there was a span of 10 bases. The CDR3 is 13 amino acids. Looked up from germline, CDR1 is DFQATT and CDR2 is SNEGSKA (reference sequence). The CDR3 coding sequence is TGCAGTGCTAGCAAGGGAACTTACAATGAGCAGTTCTTC. It is translated as CSASKGTYNEQFF.

The CDR3 region is CASSFLAGDNNEQYF. The CDR3, as DNA: TGTGCCAGCAGCTTCCTAGCGGGGGATAACAATGAGCAGTACTTC. V usage is TRBV11-3 and J usage is TRBJ2-1; the match to TRBD2 covers 10 bases. Judging by the DNA end, TRBJ2-7 fits better; the J call may be wrong. CDR3 length equals 15 residues. CDR1 is SGHNT and CDR2 is YENEEA in the germline V gene.

The CDR3 loop is CASSYSGLAHYSSYEQYF. CDR3 sequence (DNA): TGTGCCAGCAGTTACTCCGGACTAGCGCATTATAGCTCCTACGAGCAGTACTTC. V and J are TRBV6-5 and TRBJ2-7; the match to TRBD2 covers 9 bases. Germline assignment: CDR1 MNHEY and CDR2 SVGAGI. Trimming cost V 0 bases and J 0 bases; bases outside gene matches: 9. The CDR3 has 18 amino acids.

The count of this clonotype is one. The germline gene is not matched at one end of the junction; a read error may be the cause. The CDR3 spells CATSESQGVYSTDTQYF. CDR3 nucleotide sequence: TGTGCCACCAGTGAGTCGCAGGGGGTCTACAGCACAGATACGCAGTATTTT. The rearrangement uses TRBV10-3 and TRBJ2-3; 7 nucleotides align to TRBD1. Germline-derived CDR1 and CDR2 are ENHRY and SYGVKD. CDR3 length: 17 residues.

This chain links TRBV6-2 or TRBV6-3 with TRBJ2-5; 9 bases fit TRBD1. Trimming took 6 bases from V and 5 from J; bases not matched to a gene: 13. CDR1 and CDR2 from the germline V gene are MNHEY and SVGEGT. This CDR3 has 16 amino acids. The CDR3 reads CASSATGGSTRETQYF. For the CDR3, the DNA is TGTGCCAGCAGCGCGACAGGGGGAAGCACACGGGAGACCCAGTACTTC.

This chain uses TRBV28 with TRBJ2-5, with TRBD2 matching over 9 bases. Germline V lookup: CDR1 MDHEN, CDR2 SYDVKM. This CDR3 region has 16 residues. J gave up 4 bases and V 7 bases, and 13 bases lay outside the gene matches. The chain's CDR3 is CASIEGGRALLETQYF. CDR3 in DNA: TGTGCCAGCATTGAGGGCGGGAGGGCCCTCTTAGAGACCCAGTACTTC.

On this clonotype itself: This may stem from a read error, because a much larger clone lies one nucleotide away. The J gene is TRBJ1-2, the V gene TRBV7-2; no clear D gene. The CDR3 covers 14 residues. V lost 6 bases, J lost 8 bases, and 19 bases lay in between. The germline CDR1 and CDR2 sequences are SGHTA and FQGNSA. In nucleotides, the CDR3 is TGTGCCAGCAGTGCGGACGGGATGGCGAGGGGCTACACCTTC. Amino acid sequence: CASSADGMARGYTF.

CDR3 amino acids: CASSRVRRTSPLHF. The CDR3 region has the DNA TGTGCCAGCAGCCGGGTACGGCGCACCTCACCCCTCCACTTT. The chain combines TRBV7-3 with TRBJ1-6; D gene uncertain. Germline CDR1 and CDR2: SGHTA and FQGTGA. CDR3 size: 14 residues. V was shortened by 5 bases and J by 10 bases, with 15 bases between the two germline ends.

This clonotype has only a few counts. V usage is TRBV15 and J usage is TRBJ2-3; D is perhaps TRBD2 (6 bases). The length of the CDR3 is 14 residues. Germline CDR1 reads LNHNV; CDR2 reads YYDKDF (reference sequence). V was cut by 9 bases and J by 2 bases, with 15 bases left in between. Here the CDR3 DNA reads TGTGCCACTTTGGGCGGGGTGAACACAGATACGCAGTATTTT. It encodes CATLGGVNTDTQYF.

This clonotype was seen only once. This chain joins TRBV4-1 and TRBJ2-7; TRBD2 matches 15 bases. V shed 0 bases, J shed 1 base, and the junction held 4 bases outside the gene matches. Germline CDR1 and CDR2: MGHRA and YSYEKL. This CDR3 spans 18 amino acids. The CDR3 region has the DNA TGCGCCAGCAGCCAAGACGGACTAGCGGGAGGGACATCCTACGAGCAGTACTTC. This encodes CASSQDGLAGGTSYEQYF.

CDR3 sequence reads: CASIRDYTDTQYF. The CDR3 coding sequence is TGTGCTAGTATTCGCGACTACACAGATACGCAGTATTTT. The chain has TRBV12-5 and TRBJ2-3; D might be TRBD2 (5 bases). The V and J ends lost 8 bases and 2 bases respectively, with 11 bases between them. CDR1 LGHNT and CDR2 FRNRAP come from the germline V gene. The CDR3 contains 13 residues. Using reference TRBV12-5 and TRBJ2-3 for the parts outside the CDR3, the full variable domain is DARVTQTPRHKVTEMGQEVTMRCQPILGHNTVFWYRQTMMQGLELLAYFRNRAPLDDSGMPKDRFSAEMPDATLATLKIQPSEPRDSAVYFCASIRDYTDTQYFGPGTRLTVL.